The 9 T cell receptor beta chains listed next were all sequenced from one sample in a study of cytomegalovirus exposure and HLA in healthy donors. The study ran its PCR with 60 Vbeta and 13 Jbeta primers. Only in-frame clones appear in the TCRdb table, and some are missing; sequencing was by immunoSEQ multiplex PCR. The data hold about 250,000 clones, with around 90% observed a single time. The sample was PBMCs. The receptor set was obtained from a girl aged 2 to 10 in good health and CMV-seronegative.

Notes on this clone: The junction does not match germline at one end; this may be a read error. The chain has TRBV7-9 and TRBJ2-7, with 12 bases identical to TRBD2. Looked up from germline, CDR1 is SEHNR and CDR2 is FQNEAQ (reference sequence). This CDR3 is built from 13 residues. The CDR3 reads CSSSQGLAGEQYF. In DNA form, the CDR3 reads TGTTCCAGCAGCCAAGGACTAGCGGGGGAGCAGTACTTC.

This CDR3 is CASSSLESNEQFF. CDR3 nucleotide sequence: TGTGCCAGCAGTAGTCTGGAGTCCAATGAGCAGTTCTTC. The gene calls are TRBV6-4 and TRBJ2-1, with D unresolved. From germline, CDR1 is MRHNA and CDR2 SNTAGT. V was trimmed by 5 bases and J by 6 bases, leaving 11 bases between them. The CDR3 is 13 amino acids.

This chain links TRBV12-5 with TRBJ1-1, with a weak D call TRBD1 (6 bases). CDR1 is LGHNT, CDR2 FRNRAP, per germline. V was cut by 5 bases and J by 0 bases, with 16 bases left in between. This CDR3 comprises 16 residues. The CDR3 sequence is CASGPAPGAMNTEAFF. The CDR3 DNA sequence: TGTGCTAGTGGTCCCGCGCCAGGGGCCATGAACACTGAAGCTTTCTTT.

The genes are TRBV18 and TRBJ2-6; D uncertain. This CDR3 is 14 amino acids long. Germline-derived CDR1 and CDR2 are KGHSH and LQKENI. V was pared by 3 bases and J by 4 bases, with 7 bases between. CDR3 amino acids: CASSPESGANVLTF. CDR3 nucleotide sequence: TGTGCCAGCTCACCTGAGTCCGGGGCCAACGTCCTGACTTTC.

Note on this clone: Other nucleotide sequences from this sample produce the same CDR3. The rearrangement joins TRBV19 to TRBJ1-1; 7 bases are shared with TRBD1. Germline values: CDR1 LNHDA, CDR2 SQIVND (reference sequence). V lost 6 bases to trimming and J lost 1 base; unmatched junction nucleotides: 5. The CDR3 runs 14 residues. CDR3 coding DNA: TGTGCCAGTAGCATTAGGGGGCCGAACACTGAAGCTTTCTTT. Translating gives CASSIRGPNTEAFF.

In its sample, this clone was seen once. The chain is built from TRBV10-3 and TRBJ1-1, with D possibly matching TRBD1 (6 bases). Germline values: CDR1 ENHRY, CDR2 SYGVKD. Trimming stripped 6 bases from V and 3 bases from J, with 14 bases between. The CDR3 contains 14 residues. The CDR3, as DNA: TGTGCCATCAGCGAGGGGGGGGTCGACACTGAAGCTTTCTTT. Its protein product is CAISEGGVDTEAFF.

V is TRBV5-6 and J is TRBJ2-7; D is perhaps TRBD1 (6 bases). The ends were cut back, 5 bases at V and 7 bases at J, with 22 bases in the middle. CDR3 size: 15 residues. Germline V lookup: CDR1 SGHDT, CDR2 YYEEEE. CDR3 protein: CASRAGDPPTVEQYF. Written as DNA, the CDR3 is TGTGCCAGCAGAGCAGGGGACCCACCCACGGTAGAGCAGTACTTC. Full variable domain (remainder filled in from reference TRBV5-6 and TRBJ2-7): DAGVTQSPTHLIKTRGQQVTLRCSPKSGHDTVSWYQQALGQGPQFIFQYYEEEERQRGNFPDRFSGHQFPNYSSELNVNALLLGDSALYLCASRAGDPPTVEQYFGPGTRLTVT.

The V and J genes are TRBV11-3 and TRBJ2-7, with TRBD1 matching 11 bases. Trimming cost V 4 bases and J 3 bases; bases outside gene matches: 2. This CDR3 has 14 amino acids. Germline V gives CDR1 SGHNT, CDR2 YENEEA. The CDR3 nucleotides are TGTGCCAGCAGCTCGGGACAGGGGGACTACGAGCAGTACTTC. Encoded protein: CASSSGQGDYEQYF.

The chain combines TRBV11-2 with TRBJ2-5; 8 bases map to TRBD2. Per germline, CDR1 SGHAT and CDR2 FQNNGV. J gave up 2 bases and V 6 bases, and 2 bases lay outside the gene matches. The CDR3 runs to 13 residues. The CDR3 sequence: CASRRGAQETQYF. The CDR3 coding sequence is TGTGCCAGCAGGCGGGGGGCTCAAGAGACCCAGTACTTC.